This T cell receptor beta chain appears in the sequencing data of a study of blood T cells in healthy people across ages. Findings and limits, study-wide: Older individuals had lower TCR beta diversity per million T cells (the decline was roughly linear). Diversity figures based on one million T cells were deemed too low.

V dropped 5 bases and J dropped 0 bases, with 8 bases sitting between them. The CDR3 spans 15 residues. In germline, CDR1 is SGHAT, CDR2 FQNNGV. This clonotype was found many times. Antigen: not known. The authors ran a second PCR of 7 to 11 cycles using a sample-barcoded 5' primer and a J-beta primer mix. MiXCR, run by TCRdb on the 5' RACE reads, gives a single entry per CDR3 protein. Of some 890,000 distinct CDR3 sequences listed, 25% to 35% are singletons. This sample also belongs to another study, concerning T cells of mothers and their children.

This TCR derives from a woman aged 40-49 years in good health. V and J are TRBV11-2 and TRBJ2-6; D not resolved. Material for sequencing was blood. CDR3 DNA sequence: TGTGCCAGCAGCGGCAGGATCTCTGGGGCCAACGTCCTGACTTTC. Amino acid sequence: CASSGRISGANVLTF.